Sequencing of this T cell receptor beta chain was carried out in a study of blood T cell repertoires in COVID-19. Across the study: Spain, Italy and the United States supplied samples that represented acute and convalescent COVID-19. The analysed material was cDNA or gDNA that came from T cells, B-cell-depleted T cells, or PBMCs.

CDR3 length: 16 residues. Looked up from germline, CDR1 is SGHNT and CDR2 is YYREEE (reference sequence). V was clipped by 4 bases and J by 7 bases, with 20 bases between them. Sequenced by immunoSEQ multiplex PCR; TCRdb stores in-frame clones only, minus some. There are 150,000 to 200,000 clones in the sample; around nine tenths occur only once, and 10% lies in the top ten. Seattle researchers signed up patients amid active infection and tracked them longitudinally. This TCR was sampled from a woman between 65 and 79 years old with COVID-19, enrolled during active disease. Sequencing input: peripheral blood. V and J are TRBV5-4 and TRBJ1-4; possibly TRBD1 for D (6 bases). The CDR3 is CASSTLDSQKGEKLFF. The CDR3 nucleotides read TGTGCCAGCAGCACGCTGGACAGCCAGAAGGGTGAAAAACTGTTTTTT.